These 22 T cell receptor beta chains originate from one sample sequenced in a study of T cells in Graves' hyperthyroidism and ophthalmopathy. Researchers took RNA transcripts and amplified the TCR beta CDR3 regions from them. A first-round RT-PCR of the TCR CDR3 used the HTBI primer set. One entry per CDR3 protein, called by TCRdb with MiXCR from the multiplex PCR reads. The sample includes about 740,000 distinct CDR3 sequences, around 13% seen only once; the top ten take about 10%. Material: blood. The source is a woman younger than 30 with Graves' hyperthyroidism.

The chain recombines TRBV27 with TRBJ1-5; no firm D call. V lost 5 bases, J lost 5 bases, and 16 bases lay in between. The V gene's germline CDR1 is MNHEY and CDR2 SMNVEV (reference sequence). The CDR3 contains 15 residues. CDR3 amino acids: CASSDRGVFDQPQHF. As DNA, the CDR3 is TGTGCCAGCAGTGACCGTGGGGTATTCGATCAGCCCCAGCATTTT.

This clonotype was detected ten times or more. The V gene is TRBV7-9, the J gene TRBJ1-5; D unclear. The CDR3 spans 12 residues. V was shortened by 3 bases and J by 7 bases, with 7 bases between the two germline ends. Germline V gene sequence: CDR1 SEHNR, CDR2 FQNEAQ (reference sequence). Here the CDR3 DNA reads TGTGCCAGCAGCTTCGGTATCCAGCCCCAGCATTTT. Amino acids: CASSFGIQPQHF.

In this sample, this clonotype turned up many times. The chain couples TRBV20-1 to TRBJ1-1; possible D gene TRBD1, 5 bases. V was cut by 5 bases and J by 4 bases, with 8 bases left in between. CDR3 length: 11 amino acids. The germline CDR1 and CDR2 sequences are DFQATT and SNEGSKA (reference sequence). The CDR3 DNA reads as TGCAGTGCTGGGGGGGGCACTGAAGCTTTCTTT. Amino acid sequence: CSAGGGTEAFF.

Only a few counts were recorded for this clonotype. The CDR3, as DNA: TGTGCCAGCAGTTACGAGTTAACAGCTAGCAATCAGCCCCAGCATTTT. It specifies CASSYELTASNQPQHF. The chain recombines TRBV6-2 or TRBV6-3 with TRBJ1-5; no firm D call. CDR1 is MNHEY, CDR2 SVGEGT, per germline. CDR3 length: 16 amino acids. The ends were cut back, 2 bases at V and 0 bases at J, with 11 bases in the middle.

The chain combines TRBV7-3 with TRBJ1-2, with D possibly TRBD1 on 6 matching bases. From germline, CDR1 is SGHTA and CDR2 FQGTGA. Trimming shortened V by 1 base and J by 6 bases, and 9 bases separated the two germline ends. This CDR3 is 13 amino acids long. CDR3 nucleotides: TGTGCCAGCAGCTTAATGTCAGGGGATGGCTACACCTTC. It encodes CASSLMSGDGYTF.

This clonotype was detected many times. The V call is TRBV20-1, the J call TRBJ1-1; D uncertain. This CDR3 spans 15 amino acids. Germline V gene lookup returns CDR1 DFQATT and CDR2 SNEGSKA (reference sequence). Trimming took off 1 base at V and 1 base at J, with 13 bases between the two ends. CDR3 bases: TGCAGTGCTAGAGTATCTGCCATTAGGAACACTGAAGCTTTCTTT. Translated: CSARVSAIRNTEAFF.

The sample holds a few counts of this clonotype. The chain has TRBV7-3 and TRBJ2-3, with TRBD2 matching over 8 bases. Germline V gives CDR1 SGHTA, CDR2 FQGTGA. The CDR3 runs to 16 residues. Unmatched junction bases numbered 7, after V lost 5 bases and J lost 0 bases. The CDR3 region has the DNA TGTGCCAGCAGCCCGGGGACTAGATTTAGCACAGATACGCAGTATTTT. It translates to CASSPGTRFSTDTQYF.

The chain carries TRBV7-6 and TRBJ2-1, with D unclear. This CDR3 is built from 14 residues. Trimming pared 5 bases from V and 6 bases from J, leaving 14 bases between. Germline V gene lookup returns CDR1 SGHVS and CDR2 FNYEAQ. The CDR3 DNA sequence: TGTGCCAGCAGCGAAGTTGCCGGGTTCAATGAGCAGTTCTTC. Protein product: CASSEVAGFNEQFF.

This clonotype was seen more than once but under ten times. The chain employs TRBV6-2 or TRBV6-3 and TRBJ2-1; 7 nucleotides align to TRBD2. CDR1 and CDR2 from the germline V gene are MNHEY and SVGEGT. V was pared by 0 bases and J by 4 bases, with 6 bases of the junction left unmatched. The CDR3 is 16 residues long. In DNA, the CDR3 is TGTGCCAGCAGTTACTCAAAGGCTAGCGGTTACAATGAGCAGTTCTTC. Its protein is CASSYSKASGYNEQFF.

The rearrangement uses TRBV9 and TRBJ1-6, with 8 nucleotides matching TRBD1. CDR1 is SGDLS, CDR2 YYNGEE, per germline. Trimming at V came to 0 bases and at J to 9 bases, leaving 8 bases not matched to a gene. CDR3 size: 16 residues. The chain's CDR3 is CASSVDRGEPRSPLHF. Written as DNA, the CDR3 is TGTGCCAGCAGCGTAGACAGGGGGGAACCTCGTTCACCCCTCCACTTT.

This clonotype was found a few times. The V and J genes are TRBV10-2 and TRBJ1-2, with D hard to call. The V and J ends lost 3 bases and 5 bases respectively, with 4 bases between them. CDR1 and CDR2 (germline): WSHSY, SAAADI. The CDR3 has 11 amino acids. The chain's CDR3 is CASSDEYGYTF. The CDR3 nucleotides are TGCGCCAGCAGTGATGAGTATGGCTACACCTTC.

The V and J genes are TRBV5-1 and TRBJ2-1; D uncertain. Germline CDR1 and CDR2: SGHRS and YFSETQ. The CDR3 consists of 15 residues. Trimming took 2 bases from V and 1 from J, leaving 10 bases between them. The CDR3 region is CASSFSWSSYNEQFF. In DNA form, the CDR3 reads TGCGCCAGCAGCTTTTCATGGTCTTCCTACAATGAGCAGTTCTTC.

This clonotype came up a few times. The V and J genes are TRBV30 and TRBJ2-5; 8 bases are shared with TRBD1. This CDR3 comprises 13 residues. The trim removed 0 bases at V and 13 bases at J, leaving 10 bases unmatched. CDR1 is GTSNPN and CDR2 is SVGIG in the germline V gene (reference sequence). CDR3 sequence reads: CAWSVDGQGGWYF. The DNA for the CDR3 is TGTGCCTGGAGTGTTGATGGACAGGGTGGGTGGTACTTC.

The rearrangement joins TRBV27 to TRBJ2-3; the match to TRBD2 covers 11 bases. V trimming: 3 bases; J trimming: 3 bases; junction bases outside the gene matches: 8. This CDR3 is built from 17 residues. Germline V gene data show CDR1 as MNHEY and CDR2 as SMNVEV (reference sequence). The CDR3 spells CASSFYSGTSGTDTQYF. CDR3 nucleotide sequence: TGTGCCAGCAGTTTTTATAGCGGGACTAGCGGAACAGATACGCAGTATTTT.

This chain joins TRBV19 and TRBJ1-5; maybe TRBD1 (5 bases). This CDR3 has 13 amino acids. CDR1 is LNHDA and CDR2 is SQIVND in the germline V gene (reference sequence). V dropped 7 bases and J dropped 5 bases, with 12 bases sitting between them. DNA for the CDR3: TGTGCCAGTAACTCAGGCAGGGATCAGCCCCAGCATTTT. Residues: CASNSGRDQPQHF.

Concerning this clonotype itself: This may arise from a read error, as a much more abundant clone is one base away. As the CDR3 is not closed by the conserved phenylalanine or tryptophan, this likely results from a read error. J is TRBJ1-1 and V is TRBV20-1, with D tentatively TRBD1 (6 bases). Trimming left V 5 bases short and J 5 bases short, with 12 bases between. The CDR3 has 12 residues. Germline V gives CDR1 DFQATT, CDR2 SNEGSKA (reference sequence). In DNA form, the CDR3 reads TGCAGTGCTCCTCCAGGGGAGACTGAAGCTTTCTTA. This gives the protein CSAPPGETEAFL.

In its sample, this clonotype was seen many times. The chain couples TRBV6-6 to TRBJ2-7; D might be TRBD1 or TRBD2, each matching 5 bases. V was trimmed by 5 bases and J by 2 bases, leaving 13 bases between them. The CDR3 sequence is 14 residues long. The V gene's germline CDR1 is MNHNY and CDR2 SVGAGI (reference sequence). For the CDR3, the DNA is TGTGCCAGCAGTACGGGACGTGTAGCCTACGAGCAGTACTTC. Its protein product is CASSTGRVAYEQYF.

The J gene is TRBJ2-3, the V gene TRBV29-1; TRBD2 might be the D (5 bases). Per the germline V gene, CDR1 is SQVTM and CDR2 is ANQGSEA. Between the trimmed V and J ends, which lost 5 bases and 2 bases, there was a span of 11 bases. This CDR3 spans 13 amino acids. For the CDR3, the DNA is TGCAGCGTTTTTAGTCTAGCCACAGATACGCAGTATTTT. Protein: CSVFSLATDTQYF.

In this sample, this clonotype turned up many times. The CDR3 reads CASSPTSGRFYEQFF. Here the CDR3 DNA reads TGTGCCAGCAGCCCTACTAGCGGGAGATTTTATGAGCAGTTCTTC. This chain uses TRBV12-3 or TRBV12-4 with TRBJ2-1; the match to TRBD2 covers 11 bases. After removal of 6 bases from V and 8 bases from J, the junction contained 9 bases not matched to a gene. The CDR3 contains 15 residues.

The chain is built from TRBV10-3 and TRBJ2-5, with D maybe TRBD1 (5 bases). The CDR3 sequence is 14 residues long. The germline V gene has CDR1 ENHRY and CDR2 SYGVKD. V was trimmed by 6 bases and J by 4 bases, leaving 15 bases between them. As DNA, the CDR3 is TGTGCCATCAGAGAGAACAAGGGGCGAGAGACCCAGTACTTC. Protein sequence: CAIRENKGRETQYF.

There are many counts of this clonotype. The chain carries TRBV28 and TRBJ2-7; a weak D match, TRBD1 (5 bases). The germline V and J ends were trimmed by 7 bases and 3 bases, with 13 bases remaining between them. The CDR3 extends over 13 amino acids. In germline, CDR1 is MDHEN, CDR2 SYDVKM. CDR3 loop: CASTLIGVYEQYF. The CDR3, as DNA: TGTGCCAGCACCCTCATAGGGGTCTACGAGCAGTACTTC.

The V gene is TRBV30, the J gene TRBJ1-1; TRBD1 matches 10 bases. V lost 0 bases to trimming and J lost 5 bases; unmatched junction nucleotides: 9. Germline assignment: CDR1 GTSNPN and CDR2 SVGIG (reference sequence). The CDR3 spans 16 residues. As DNA, the CDR3 is TGTGCCTGGAGTGTACGAGGGACAGGGGTTTGGACTGAAGCTTTCTTT. Translating it yields CAWSVRGTGVWTEAFF.